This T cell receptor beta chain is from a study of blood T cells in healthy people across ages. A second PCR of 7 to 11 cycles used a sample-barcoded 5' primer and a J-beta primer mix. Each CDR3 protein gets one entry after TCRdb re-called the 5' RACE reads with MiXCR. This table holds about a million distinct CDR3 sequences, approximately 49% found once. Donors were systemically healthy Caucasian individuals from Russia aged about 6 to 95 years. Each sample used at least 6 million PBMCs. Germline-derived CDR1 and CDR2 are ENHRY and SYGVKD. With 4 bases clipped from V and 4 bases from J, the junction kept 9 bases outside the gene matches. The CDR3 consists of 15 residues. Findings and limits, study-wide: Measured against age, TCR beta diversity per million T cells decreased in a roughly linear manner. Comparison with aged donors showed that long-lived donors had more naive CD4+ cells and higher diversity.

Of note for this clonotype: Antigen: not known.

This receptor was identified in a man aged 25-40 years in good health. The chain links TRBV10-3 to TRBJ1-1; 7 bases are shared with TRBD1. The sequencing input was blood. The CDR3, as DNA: TGTGCCATCAGTGCGGTGACAGGGTACGGCACTGAAGCTTTCTTT. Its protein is CAISAVTGYGTEAFF.